This is a list of T cell receptor beta chains from one sample in a study of cytotoxic CD8 clonotypes in ibrutinib-treated CLL. Produced via immunoSEQ multiplex PCR; TCRdb's table is partial and in-frame only. Of approximately 50,000 clones listed, 71% are singletons. The input for sequencing was PBMCs, taken after 12 months of ibrutinib treatment. The receptors stem from a human donor with chronic lymphocytic leukemia. CDR3s include the opening cysteine and the closing phenylalanine or tryptophan. Fields, in order: J gene, V gene, CDR3 protein.

J: TRBJ1-1; V: TRBV7-9; CDR3: CASSPAWGNTEAFF
J: TRBJ2-2; V: TRBV18; CDR3: CASSPLAGVNTGELFF
J: TRBJ2-2; V: TRBV4-2; CDR3: CASSQAGTTLTGELFF
J: TRBJ1-4; V: TRBV6-5; CDR3: CASSYSGEKLFF
J: TRBJ1-5; V: TRBV30; CDR3: CAGGQGKDQPQHF
J: TRBJ2-5; V: TRBV19; CDR3: CASSISRRDRKETQYF
J: TRBJ1-1; V: TRBV7-6; CDR3: CASSLDLNTEAFF
J: TRBJ1-1; V: TRBV10-3; CDR3: CAIKDRANTEAFF
J: TRBJ1-2; V: TRBV29-1; CDR3: CSVVGDIHYGYTF
J: TRBJ2-7; V: TRBV23-1; CDR3: CASNIGTAFSYEQYF
J: TRBJ1-1; V: TRBV7-2; CDR3: CASSSNWGDREAFF
J: TRBJ2-1; V: TRBV5-1; CDR3: CASSLAPGTLSYNEQFF
J: TRBJ2-1; V: TRBV7-3; CDR3: CASSFSGSSYNEQFF
J: TRBJ2-3; V: TRBV5-6; CDR3: CASTDPGIADTQYF
J: TRBJ2-5; V: TRBV7-2; CDR3: CASSLVTQYF
J: TRBJ1-1; V: TRBV7-9; CDR3: CASNGQLNTEAFF
J: TRBJ2-3; V: TRBV29-1; CDR3: CSGEPLRTSTDTQYF
J: TRBJ1-2; V: TRBV28; CDR3: CASKPGGLYGYTF
J: TRBJ1-5; V: TRBV11-3; CDR3: CASSSTLGGNQPQHF
J: TRBJ2-5; V: TRBV5-1; CDR3: CASSLGSGQETQYF
J: TRBJ2-1; V: TRBV11-2; CDR3: CASSLVESSYNEQFF
J: TRBJ2-3; V: TRBV27; CDR3: CASRGGGITDTQYF
J: TRBJ2-3; V: TRBV7-2; CDR3: CASSLGVAGGTDTQYF
J: TRBJ1-3; V: TRBV30; CDR3: CAWRQGATGNTIYF
J: TRBJ2-7; V: TRBV2; CDR3: CAAGETRLAGVGEQYF
J: TRBJ2-7; V: TRBV2; CDR3: CASSGSPTYEQYF
J: TRBJ2-7; V: TRBV7-2; CDR3: CASSLDRNWYEQYF
J: TRBJ2-7; V: TRBV5-1; CDR3: CASSPHSGQRSSYEQYF
J: TRBJ2-7; V: TRBV5-1; CDR3: CASSQGGGLVYEQYF
J: TRBJ2-2; V: TRBV28; CDR3: CASSYRQGRNTGELFF
J: TRBJ2-7; V: TRBV9; CDR3: CASSSRDDVYEQYF
J: TRBJ2-7; V: TRBV2; CDR3: CASRQTGYSYEQYF
J: TRBJ2-5; V: TRBV4-1; CDR3: CASSTRGGETQYF
J: TRBJ2-7; V: TRBV6-6; CDR3: CASSPLLSSYEQYF
J: TRBJ2-7; V: TRBV7-2; CDR3: CASSVGRGAYEQYF
J: TRBJ2-3; V: TRBV4-1; CDR3: CASSQDFGTSGTDTQYF
J: TRBJ1-5; V: TRBV5-1; CDR3: CASSLDDRQPQHF
J: TRBJ2-7; V: TRBV5-1; CDR3: CASTPTSGTYEQYF
J: TRBJ2-3; V: TRBV7-9; CDR3: CASSLARAGADTQYF
J: TRBJ1-5; V: TRBV18; CDR3: CASSPITGNQPQHF
J: TRBJ2-2; V: TRBV2; CDR3: CASTRAVGELFF
J: TRBJ2-3; V: TRBV9; CDR3: CASSVVGGGQYF
J: TRBJ1-2; V: TRBV18; CDR3: CASSPLERGYTF
J: TRBJ2-7; V: TRBV5-1; CDR3: CASSLLGIYEQYF
J: TRBJ2-5; V: TRBV5-1; CDR3: CASSLDETQYF
J: TRBJ2-1; V: TRBV27; CDR3: CASSLSTLYNEQFF
J: TRBJ2-5; V: TRBV30; CDR3: CAWSPPPWGETQYF
J: TRBJ2-7; V: TRBV28; CDR3: CASSANNMKYF
J: TRBJ2-6; V: TRBV7-3; CDR3: CASSQGVVSGANVLTF
J: TRBJ2-7; V: TRBV16; CDR3: CASSQSQVQQQYF
J: TRBJ2-3; V: TRBV7-2; CDR3: CASSLGRPRTDTQYF
J: TRBJ1-1; V: TRBV5-4; CDR3: CASSLPQGANTEAFF